This T cell receptor beta chain was found in a study of HIV-infected children after antiretroviral therapy interruption. Study-wide context: Children were on planned treatment interruption or continuous treatment.

V shed 5 bases and J shed 8 bases, with 15 bases lying between them. The germline CDR1 and CDR2 sequences are SQVTM and ANQGSEA. The CDR3 contains 12 residues. Treatment of the sample: PENTA 11 planned treatment interruption arm or continuous ART arm. The TCR library was built from RNA with a 3' RACE protocol and unique molecular identifiers. MiXCR, run by TCRdb on the 3' RACE reads, gives a single entry per CDR3 protein. The sample holds over 15,000 distinct CDR3 sequences; roughly 3.5% are singletons and the top ten take around 5%. This clonotype occurred many times. The sample in question was CD45RA+ CD4+ T cells from PBMCs, obtained from a donor given antiretroviral therapy, either interrupted or continuous. The sample's subset: naive CD4+ CD45RA+ CD45RO- T cells. This rearrangement joins TRBV29-1 to TRBJ1-2; D not certain. The sequence was obtained from a child aged 2 to 17 with HIV. CDR3 sequence reads: CSVSPGSGGYTF. The CDR3 DNA sequence: TGCAGCGTTTCCCCCGGGTCGGGCGGCTACACCTTC.